The 15 T cell receptor beta chains reported below all come from one sample, sequenced in a study of siplizumab effects on memory and regulatory T cells. Sequencing used immunoSEQ multiplex PCR; TCRdb keeps in-frame clones, though not all of them. This sample has tens of thousands of clones, with 80% to 90% found just once. The sample consisted of Tregs sorted from blood. The receptors were gathered from a human donor in good health.

The V gene is TRBV19, the J gene TRBJ1-2; 12 bases align to TRBD1. CDR3 length: 16 residues. CDR1 and CDR2 from the germline V gene are LNHDA and SQIVND (reference sequence). Trimming removed 2 bases from V and 8 bases from J; junction bases left unmatched: 9. The CDR3 loop reads CASSISPGQGAQGYTF. CDR3 DNA sequence: TGTGCCAGTAGTATATCGCCGGGACAGGGGGCGCAGGGCTACACCTTC.

The chain recombines TRBV2 with TRBJ1-6; D possibly corresponds to TRBD1 (5 bases). Per germline, CDR1 SNHLY and CDR2 FYNNEI. The CDR3 is 14 amino acids. V dropped 7 bases and J dropped 3 bases, with 10 bases sitting between them. The CDR3 sequence is CASIGGNYNSPLHF. CDR3 in DNA: TGTGCCAGCATCGGGGGAAACTATAATTCACCCCTCCACTTT. Drawing the rest from reference TRBV2 and TRBJ1-6, the complete variable domain is EPEVTQTPSHQVTQMGQEVILRCVPISNHLYFYWYRQILGQKVEFLVSFYNNEISEKSEIFDDQFSVERPDGSNFTLKIRSTKLEDSAMYFCASIGGNYNSPLHFGNGTRLTVT.

This chain joins TRBV5-1 and TRBJ2-7, with D unresolved. V gave up 0 bases and J gave up 3 bases, with 1 base separating them. This CDR3 spans 11 amino acids. Per the germline V gene, CDR1 is SGHRS and CDR2 is YFSETQ. The CDR3 sequence is CASSLDYEQYF. Here the CDR3 DNA reads TGCGCCAGCAGCTTGGACTACGAGCAGTACTTC.

The V call is TRBV5-5, the J call TRBJ2-3; D is possibly TRBD2 (5 bases). The CDR3 runs to 16 residues. Trimming removed 4 bases at V and 4 bases at J, with 19 bases between. Germline lookup yields CDR1 SGHKS and CDR2 YYEKEE (reference sequence). The CDR3 loop reads CASSTRTLPLADTQYF. The CDR3 DNA reads TGTGCCAGCAGCACACGGACTCTGCCCCTAGCAGATACGCAGTATTTT.

This chain uses TRBV6-4 with TRBJ1-6; D gene uncertain. This CDR3 has 14 residues. Germline V gene data show CDR1 as MRHNA and CDR2 as SNTAGT. Trimming took off 4 bases at V and 8 bases at J, with 12 bases between the two ends. CDR3 region: CASSVRAGDSPLHF. CDR3 nucleotide sequence: TGTGCCAGCAGTGTGAGGGCTGGTGATTCACCCCTCCACTTT.

The J gene is TRBJ2-4, the V gene TRBV6-6, with a weak D call TRBD2 (6 bases). Germline V CDR1 and CDR2: MNHNY, SVGAGI (reference sequence). CDR3 length equals 15 residues. Trimming removed 3 bases from V and 7 bases from J, with 16 bases in between. The CDR3 DNA sequence: TGTGCCAGCAGTTATGGTCAGTTGGAGGGGAACATTCAGTACTTC. Protein: CASSYGQLEGNIQYF.

The chain is built from TRBV6-5 and TRBJ1-5; 7 positions match TRBD1. V was pared by 5 bases and J by 5 bases, with 9 bases of the junction left unmatched. This CDR3 contains 15 residues. Germline lookup yields CDR1 MNHEY and CDR2 SVGAGI. DNA for the CDR3: TGTGCCAGCAGTCTCCTGGGACAGAGAGATCAGCCCCAGCATTTT. Its protein is CASSLLGQRDQPQHF.

The chain employs TRBV5-1 and TRBJ2-1; D unclear. The CDR3 contains 17 residues. CDR1 and CDR2 from the germline V gene are SGHRS and YFSETQ. Deletions cut 1 base from V and 0 bases from J, with 14 bases between. The CDR3 DNA follows: TGCGCCAGCAGCTTGCTCCCTAGGAGAAACTCCTACAATGAGCAGTTCTTC. This encodes CASSLLPRRNSYNEQFF.

The genes are TRBV12-5 and TRBJ2-7; 9 positions agree with TRBD1. The CDR3 has 14 amino acids. V shed 6 bases, J shed 1 base, and the junction held 4 bases outside the gene matches. Germline V gene lookup returns CDR1 LGHNT and CDR2 FRNRAP. CDR3 in amino acids: CASGSDRGSYEQYF. CDR3 bases: TGTGCTAGTGGCTCCGACAGGGGGTCCTACGAGCAGTACTTC.

This chain connects TRBV30 to TRBJ1-2; D is ambiguous. Trimming removed 2 bases at V and 5 bases at J, with 12 bases between. Per germline, CDR1 GTSNPN and CDR2 SVGIG (reference sequence). This CDR3 contains 13 residues. CDR3: CAWSPTIKYGYTF. CDR3 DNA sequence: TGTGCCTGGAGTCCAACTATTAAGTATGGCTACACCTTC.

The chain is built from TRBV15 and TRBJ1-1; 7 positions agree with TRBD1. J was trimmed by 3 bases and V by 3 bases; bases with no gene match: 7. The CDR3 sequence is 15 residues long. Germline-derived CDR1 and CDR2 are LNHNV and YYDKDF (reference sequence). The CDR3 DNA is TGTGCCACCAGCAGGGGGGACACAGGGGACACTGAAGCTTTCTTT. Translating it yields CATSRGDTGDTEAFF.

The CDR3 protein is CASSSGTSWETQYF. The CDR3, as DNA: TGTGCCAGCAGCTCCGGGACTAGTTGGGAGACCCAGTACTTC. V usage is TRBV11-3 and J usage is TRBJ2-5, with 8 bases lining up with TRBD2. Germline lookup yields CDR1 SGHNT and CDR2 YENEEA. Trimming took 4 bases from V and 5 from J; bases not matched to a gene: 6. The CDR3 consists of 14 residues.

The chain uses TRBV5-5 and TRBJ1-1; maybe TRBD1 (5 bases). This CDR3 is built from 16 residues. The germline V and J ends were trimmed by 0 bases and 0 bases, with 12 bases remaining between them. Germline V CDR1 and CDR2: SGHKS, YYEKEE (reference sequence). The CDR3 loop is CASSLAWDGLNTEAFF. The CDR3 DNA reads as TGTGCCAGCAGCTTGGCCTGGGACGGACTGAACACTGAAGCTTTCTTT. Drawing the rest from reference TRBV5-5 and TRBJ1-1, the complete variable domain is DAGVTQSPTHLIKTRGQQVTLRCSPISGHKSVSWYQQVLGQGPQFIFQYYEKEERGRGNFPDRFSARQFPNYSSELNVNALLLGDSALYLCASSLAWDGLNTEAFFGQGTRLTVV.

The rearrangement uses TRBV5-1 and TRBJ2-3; the match to TRBD2 covers 13 bases. This CDR3 is built from 16 residues. V trimming: 4 bases; J trimming: 2 bases; junction bases outside the gene matches: 4. Looked up from germline, CDR1 is SGHRS and CDR2 is YFSETQ. The DNA for the CDR3 is TGCGCCAGCAGCCGTACTAGCGGGAGGGCCACAGATACGCAGTATTTT. Translated, it gives CASSRTSGRATDTQYF.

This clone was seen only once. The CDR3 DNA sequence: TGTGCCAGCAGCTCAGCGGGAGGAGTGACCCAGTACTTC. Its translation is CASSSAGGVTQYF. The rearrangement uses TRBV5-4 and TRBJ2-5; TRBD2 matches 9 bases. Looked up from germline, CDR1 is SGHNT and CDR2 is YYREEE (reference sequence). With V trimmed by 3 bases and J by 7 bases, 4 bases remained unmatched. The CDR3 is 13 residues long.